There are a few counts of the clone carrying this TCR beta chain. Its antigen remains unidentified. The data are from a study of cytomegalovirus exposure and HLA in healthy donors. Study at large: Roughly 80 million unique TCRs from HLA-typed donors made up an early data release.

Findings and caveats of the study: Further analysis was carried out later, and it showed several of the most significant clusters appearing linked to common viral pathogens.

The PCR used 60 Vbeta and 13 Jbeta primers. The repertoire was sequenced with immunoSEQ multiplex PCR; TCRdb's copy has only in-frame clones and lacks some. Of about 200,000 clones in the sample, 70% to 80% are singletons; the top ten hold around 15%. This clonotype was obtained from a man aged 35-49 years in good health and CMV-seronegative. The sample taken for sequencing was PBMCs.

CDR3 amino acids: CASSPRQGTAEAFF. CDR3 coding DNA: TGTGCCAGCTCACCTCGACAGGGCACGGCTGAAGCTTTCTTT. The V gene is TRBV18, the J gene TRBJ1-1; 7 positions match TRBD1. This CDR3 is 14 amino acids long. After removal of 3 bases from V and 6 bases from J, the junction contained 7 bases not matched to a gene. Germline V lookup: CDR1 KGHSH, CDR2 LQKENI. Together with reference TRBV18 and TRBJ1-1, the CDR3 gives the full variable domain: NAGVMQNPRHLVRRRGQEARLRCSPMKGHSHVYWYRQLPEEGLKFMVYLQKENIIDESGMPKERFSAEFPKEGPSILRIQQVVRGDSAAYFCASSPRQGTAEAFFGQGTRLTVV.